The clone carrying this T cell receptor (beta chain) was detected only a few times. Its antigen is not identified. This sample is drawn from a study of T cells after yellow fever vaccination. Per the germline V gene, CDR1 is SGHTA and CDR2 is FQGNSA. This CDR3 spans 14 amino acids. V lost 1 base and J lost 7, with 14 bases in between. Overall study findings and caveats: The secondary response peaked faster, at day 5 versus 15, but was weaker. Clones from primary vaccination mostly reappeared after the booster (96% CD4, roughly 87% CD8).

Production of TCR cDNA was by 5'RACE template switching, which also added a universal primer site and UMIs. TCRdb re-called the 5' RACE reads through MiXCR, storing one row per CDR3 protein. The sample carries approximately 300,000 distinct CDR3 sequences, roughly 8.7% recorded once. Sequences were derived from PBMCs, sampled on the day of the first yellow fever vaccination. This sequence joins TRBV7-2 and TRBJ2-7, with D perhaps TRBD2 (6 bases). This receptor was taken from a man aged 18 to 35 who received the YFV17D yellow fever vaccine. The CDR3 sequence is CASSLVAVLGEQYF. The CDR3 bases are TGTGCCAGCAGCTTAGTAGCGGTACTAGGGGAGCAGTACTTC. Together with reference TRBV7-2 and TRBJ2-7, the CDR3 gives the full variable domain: GAGVSQSPSNKVTEKGKDVELRCDPISGHTALYWYRQSLGQGLEFLIYFQGNSAPDKSGLPSDRFSAERTGGSVSTLTIQRTQQEDSAVYLCASSLVAVLGEQYFGPGTRLTVT.